The 20 T cell receptor beta chains below all came from one sample that was sequenced in a study of shared clonotypes between healthy human individuals (dated by TCRdb to 2018 to 2020). Library method: the immunoSEQ multiplex PCR assay. As stored in TCRdb, this immuneACCESS dataset retains in-frame rearrangements with V and J assigned. A fraction of the clones does not appear; measured against another copy, unresolved V genes explain less than half of the discrepancy, and the remainder lacks a known reason. This sample lists some 2.1 million clones; about 95% were detected once. Approximately 0.13% of the sample is in the top ten clones. The source material was naive CD4+ T cells sorted from blood. The sample's cell subset or site label, in plain terms: CD45RA+ positively selected. These receptors originate from a man younger than 35 in good health.

The J gene is TRBJ1-3, the V gene TRBV6-6; D is uncertain. The CDR3 runs to 13 residues. The germline V gene encodes CDR1 MNHNY and CDR2 SVGAGI (reference sequence). Trimming left V 6 bases short and J 0 bases short, with 6 bases between. CDR3 coding DNA: TGTGCCAGCAGCATAACCTCTGGAAACACCATATATTTT. As protein: CASSITSGNTIYF.

This clone has only one observation. The gene calls are TRBV5-1 and TRBJ1-2; D is unresolved. V lost 0 bases and J lost 7, with 10 bases in between. This CDR3 spans 13 amino acids. The germline CDR1 and CDR2 sequences are SGHRS and YFSETQ. CDR3 coding DNA: TGCGCCAGCAGCTTGGCGCCAGTTCTTGGCTACACCTTC. Amino acid sequence: CASSLAPVLGYTF.

This chain connects TRBV5-4 to TRBJ1-2; D unclear. Trimming stripped 2 bases from V and 4 bases from J, with 9 bases between. The CDR3 length is 13 residues. CDR1 SGHNT and CDR2 YYREEE come from the germline V gene (reference sequence). The CDR3 coding sequence is TGTGCCAGCAGCTTAGATCCCAGCTATGGCTACACCTTC. The encoded protein is CASSLDPSYGYTF.

This clone was detected only a few times. The chain recombines TRBV29-1 with TRBJ1-1; 8 nucleotides line up with TRBD1. Germline values: CDR1 SQVTM, CDR2 ANQGSEA. The CDR3 consists of 14 residues. Germline trimming cut 8 bases from V and 1 base from J; bases unmatched to any gene: 9. The CDR3 region has the DNA TGCAGCATCGACACCGGGACAGGGAACACTGAAGCTTTCTTT. Its protein is CSIDTGTGNTEAFF.

As for this clone: This CDR3 is also generated by other DNA sequences in the sample. This rearrangement joins TRBV30 to TRBJ1-1, with 8 positions matching TRBD1. The CDR3 is made up of 13 amino acids. Germline values: CDR1 GTSNPN, CDR2 SVGIG (reference sequence). The ends lost 5 bases at V and 0 bases at J; junction bases unmatched: 2. CDR3: CAWGQGMNTEAFF. In DNA, the CDR3 is TGTGCCTGGGGACAGGGAATGAACACTGAAGCTTTCTTT. The variable domain in full, completed from reference TRBV30 and TRBJ1-1, reads SQTIHQWPATLVQPVGSPLSLECTVEGTSNPNLYWYRQAAGRGLQLLFYSVGIGQISSEVPQNLSASRPQDRQFILSSKKLLLSDSGFYLCAWGQGMNTEAFFGQGTRLTVV.

This clone was counted once. This chain links TRBV18 with TRBJ2-7, with TRBD2 as a possible D gene (6 bases). Trimming took 0 bases from V and 9 from J, leaving 18 bases between them. The germline CDR1 and CDR2 sequences are KGHSH and LQKENI. The CDR3 is 15 residues long. CDR3 coding DNA: TGTGCCAGCTCACCACCGGAGGGACCCCAATTGGGGCAGTACTTC. Translating gives CASSPPEGPQLGQYF.

V usage is TRBV30 and J usage is TRBJ2-3; 10 bases line up with TRBD2. Germline-derived CDR1 and CDR2 are GTSNPN and SVGIG (reference sequence). With V trimmed by 0 bases and J by 6 bases, 6 bases remained unmatched. The CDR3 loop spans 15 amino acids. The CDR3 sequence: CAWSVLAGGSDTQYF. The CDR3 DNA reads TGTGCCTGGAGTGTCTTAGCGGGGGGTTCGGATACGCAGTATTTT.

The chain combines TRBV18 with TRBJ1-5; D uncertain. The germline V gene encodes CDR1 KGHSH and CDR2 LQKENI. The CDR3 totals 14 residues. Trimming took 4 bases from V and 6 from J, leaving 13 bases between them. Here the CDR3 DNA reads TGTGCCAGCTCACAGACTCCCGATGTTCAGCCCCAGCATTTT. Protein: CASSQTPDVQPQHF.

The chain carries TRBV5-8 and TRBJ1-2, with D possibly TRBD1 on 6 matching bases. Trimming left V 0 bases short and J 0 bases short, with 12 bases between. The CDR3 has 16 amino acids. Germline CDR1 is SGHTS and CDR2 is YDEGEE. In nucleotides, the CDR3 is TGTGCCAGCAGCTTGGTGGGGGGCCCGGCTAACTATGGCTACACCTTC. Amino acids: CASSLVGGPANYGYTF. The full variable domain, completed using reference TRBV5-8 and TRBJ1-2, is EAGVTQSPTHLIKTRGQQATLRCSPISGHTSVYWYQQALGLGLQFLLWYDEGEERNRGNFPPRFSGRQFPNYSSELNVNALELEDSALYLCASSLVGGPANYGYTFGSGTRLTVV.

J is TRBJ2-5 and V is TRBV10-2, with D unclear. With 6 bases removed from V and 1 base from J, the gap between germline ends came to 12 bases. The CDR3 loop spans 14 amino acids. Germline lookup yields CDR1 WSHSY and CDR2 SAAADI. CDR3 protein: CASSHANLQETQYF. The CDR3 DNA sequence: TGCGCCAGCAGCCACGCCAATCTCCAAGAGACCCAGTACTTC.

This chain's CDR3 is CASSLEGGPGEKLFF. In DNA, the CDR3 is TGCGCCAGCAGCTTGGAAGGGGGCCCGGGGGAAAAACTGTTTTTT. The J gene is TRBJ1-4, the V gene TRBV5-1; 7 bases are shared with TRBD1. The junction had 7 bases not matched to a gene; V was cut back by 0 bases and J by 8 bases. This CDR3 contains 15 residues. The germline V gene has CDR1 SGHRS and CDR2 YFSETQ.

The chain couples TRBV21-1 to TRBJ2-7; TRBD1, the table's D call, was not compared with the DNA. TRBV21-1 is termed a pseudogene. The length of the CDR3 is 14 residues. The CDR3 DNA is TGTGCCAGCAGCGGCCGGACACTCACCTACGAGCAGTACTTC. Its protein is CASSGRTLTYEQYF.

The chain joins TRBV5-4 to TRBJ1-3, with TRBD1 matching 7 bases. The CDR3 runs 16 residues. Germline V gene data show CDR1 as SGHNT and CDR2 as YYREEE (reference sequence). V lost 0 bases and J lost 0; bases outside the gene matches: 3. The CDR3 protein is CASSLAGGPSGNTIYF. Here the CDR3 DNA reads TGTGCCAGCAGCTTGGCAGGGGGGCCCTCTGGAAACACCATATATTTT.

CDR3 coding DNA: TGTGCCAGCAGCCCCCGATTAATGGCCAAAAACATTCAGTACTTC. It yields the protein CASSPRLMAKNIQYF. V and J are TRBV6-5 and TRBJ2-4, with no clear D. Per the germline V gene, CDR1 is MNHEY and CDR2 is SVGAGI. With 6 bases removed from V and 1 base from J, the gap between germline ends came to 13 bases. This CDR3 has 15 residues.

The V and J genes are TRBV28 and TRBJ2-3, with 8 bases lining up with TRBD1. Unmatched junction bases numbered 8, after V lost 6 bases and J lost 3 bases. The germline V gene has CDR1 MDHEN and CDR2 SYDVKM. CDR3 size: 15 residues. As DNA, the CDR3 is TGTGCCAGCAGGACTGGACAGGGTAATACAGATACGCAGTATTTT. The encoded protein is CASRTGQGNTDTQYF.

The chain links TRBV4-1 to TRBJ1-5, with 10 bases identical to TRBD1. CDR3 length: 15 amino acids. Germline V CDR1 and CDR2: MGHRA, YSYEKL. V lost 4 bases to trimming and J lost 7 bases; unmatched junction nucleotides: 7. CDR3 in DNA: TGCGCCAGCAGCCCGGGACAGGGGTTTGGACAGCCCCAGCATTTT. As protein: CASSPGQGFGQPQHF.

The chain recombines TRBV7-3 with TRBJ2-3; D unresolved. This CDR3 spans 13 amino acids. Germline V lookup: CDR1 SGHTA, CDR2 FQGTGA. Between the trimmed V and J ends, which lost 1 base and 3 bases, there was a span of 5 bases. CDR3 region: CASSLMSTDTQYF. Written as DNA, the CDR3 is TGTGCCAGCAGCTTAATGTCAACAGATACGCAGTATTTT.

The chain uses TRBV4-3 and TRBJ2-2, with TRBD2 identical over 8 bases. The ends lost 4 bases at V and 0 bases at J; junction bases unmatched: 10. This CDR3 is built from 18 residues. CDR1 is LGHNA, CDR2 YSLEER, per germline. CDR3 nucleotides: TGCGCCAGCAGCCGAAGGCTAGCGGGTACCGCGAACACCGGGGAGCTGTTTTTT. Protein: CASSRRLAGTANTGELFF.

The chain couples TRBV11-2 to TRBJ2-7; D could derive from TRBD1 or TRBD2 (5 bases each). CDR1 is SGHAT and CDR2 is FQNNGV in the germline V gene. Trimming removed 4 bases from V and 0 bases from J, with 19 bases in between. This CDR3 region has 17 residues. As DNA, the CDR3 is TGTGCCAGCAGCTCGATTCGCGCCCGGGACCGCTCCTACGAGCAGTACTTC. This gives the protein CASSSIRARDRSYEQYF.

As for this clone: At the DNA level, this CDR3 is encoded by other sequences in the same sample as well. This chain uses TRBV4-3 with TRBJ2-1; no clear D. The V gene lost 1 base and the J gene lost 5 bases, with 3 bases spanning the gap. CDR3 size: 12 residues. Germline CDR1 LGHNA, CDR2 YSLEER. CDR3 bases: TGCGCCAGCAGCCAAGCGGACAATGAGCAGTTCTTC. Translation: CASSQADNEQFF.